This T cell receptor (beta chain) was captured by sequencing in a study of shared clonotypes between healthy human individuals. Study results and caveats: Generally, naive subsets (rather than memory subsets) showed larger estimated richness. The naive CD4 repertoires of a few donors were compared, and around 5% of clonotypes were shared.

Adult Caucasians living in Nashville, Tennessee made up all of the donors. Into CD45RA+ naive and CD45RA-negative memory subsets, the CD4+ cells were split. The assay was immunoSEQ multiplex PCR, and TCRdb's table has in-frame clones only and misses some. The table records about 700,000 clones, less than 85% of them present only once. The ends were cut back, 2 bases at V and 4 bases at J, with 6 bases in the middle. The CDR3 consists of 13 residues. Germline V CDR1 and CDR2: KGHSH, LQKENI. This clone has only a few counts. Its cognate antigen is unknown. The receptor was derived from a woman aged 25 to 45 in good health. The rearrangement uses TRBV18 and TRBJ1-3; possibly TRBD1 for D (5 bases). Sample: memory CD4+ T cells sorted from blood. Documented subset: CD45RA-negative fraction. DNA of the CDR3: TGTGCCAGCTCACCAGGACACGGAAACACCATATATTTT. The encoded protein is CASSPGHGNTIYF.